This is a list of T cell receptor beta chains from one sample in a study of breast tumors, draining lymph nodes, adjacent tissues. TCRdb itself ran the multiplex PCR reads through MiXCR, one entry per CDR3 protein. Of over 60,000 distinct CDR3 sequences in the sample, roughly two fifths were seen once. The sample taken for sequencing was breast tumor tissue. Receptor source: a female donor with breast cancer. Some clones in this sample may be carry-over from other donors' samples. Each CDR3 is given with its conserved first and last residue. The order of the fields is D gene, V gene, clone size, J gene, CDR3 DNA, CDR3 protein. The D gene is left open where the match is weak. Only some rows state a clone size, as once, few, many or a class for expanded clones.

d_call: TRBD2; v_call: TRBV20-1; clone_size: many; j_call: TRBJ2-5; cdr3_nt: TGCAGTGCTAGAGATCTTGCGGGAGGACCGCAAGAGACCCAGTACTTC; cdr3_aa: CSARDLAGGPQETQYF
d_call: TRBD2; v_call: TRBV5-6; clone_size: -; j_call: TRBJ2-3; cdr3_nt: TGTGCCAGCAGCTTCAGCGGGGGGGGCCCAGATACGCAGTATTTT; cdr3_aa: CASSFSGGGPDTQYF
d_call: -; v_call: TRBV18; clone_size: many; j_call: TRBJ1-2; cdr3_nt: TGTGCCAGCTCACCATGGGGTGAGGGCTACACCTTC; cdr3_aa: CASSPWGEGYTF
d_call: TRBD1; v_call: TRBV7-2; clone_size: -; j_call: TRBJ1-5; cdr3_nt: TGTGCCAGCAGCCTCCTTAGACAGGGCTCCAATCAGCCCCAGCATTTT; cdr3_aa: CASSLLRQGSNQPQHF
d_call: -; v_call: TRBV7-8; clone_size: -; j_call: TRBJ2-5; cdr3_nt: TGTGCCAGCAGTTCCCGACAGTCCTATCAAGAGACCCAGTACTTC; cdr3_aa: CASSSRQSYQETQYF
d_call: TRBD2; v_call: TRBV5-1; clone_size: -; j_call: TRBJ2-5; cdr3_nt: TGCGCCAGCAGCCTCGGGACTAGCGGGGCCCTCTTCCAAGAGACCCAGTACTTC; cdr3_aa: CASSLGTSGALFQETQYF
d_call: -; v_call: TRBV12-3/TRBV12-4; clone_size: many; j_call: TRBJ2-3; cdr3_nt: TGTGCCAGCGGTGAAGAGTTAATCGGCACAGATACGCAGTATTTT; cdr3_aa: CASGEELIGTDTQYF
d_call: -; v_call: TRBV11-3; clone_size: -; j_call: TRBJ1-3; cdr3_nt: TGTGCCAGCAGCTTAAATGGTGGAAACACCATATATTTT; cdr3_aa: CASSLNGGNTIYF
d_call: -; v_call: TRBV5-1; clone_size: many; j_call: TRBJ1-3; cdr3_nt: TGCGCCAGCAGCTTGGGGGACATGGGCTACTCTGGAAACACCATATATTTT; cdr3_aa: CASSLGDMGYSGNTIYF
d_call: -; v_call: TRBV5-6; clone_size: -; j_call: TRBJ1-5; cdr3_nt: -; cdr3_aa: CASSFGRYEQYFGPGNQPQHF
d_call: TRBD1; v_call: TRBV19; clone_size: many; j_call: TRBJ2-7; cdr3_nt: TGTGCCAGTAGTGTCCATGGGACAGGGAGATACGAGCAGTACTTC; cdr3_aa: CASSVHGTGRYEQYF
d_call: -; v_call: TRBV9; clone_size: many; j_call: TRBJ1-6; cdr3_nt: TGTGCCATTGGGGGGGGCGGGGGCTCCTATAATTCACCCCTCCACTTT; cdr3_aa: CAIGGGGGSYNSPLHF
d_call: -; v_call: TRBV18; clone_size: -; j_call: TRBJ2-7; cdr3_nt: TGTGCCAGCTCACCAATAGAGAGCTCCTACGAGCAGTACTTC; cdr3_aa: CASSPIESSYEQYF
d_call: -; v_call: TRBV19; clone_size: many; j_call: TRBJ2-2; cdr3_nt: TGTGCCAGTACCCAACAGGGTTCGAACACCGGGGAGCTGTTTTTT; cdr3_aa: CASTQQGSNTGELFF
d_call: -; v_call: TRBV20-1; clone_size: many; j_call: TRBJ2-7; cdr3_nt: TGCAGTGCCGAGGTGGGGGCGAGCTTTGCCGAGCAGTACTTC; cdr3_aa: CSAEVGASFAEQYF
d_call: TRBD2; v_call: TRBV10-3; clone_size: -; j_call: TRBJ2-3; cdr3_nt: TGTGCCATCAGTGAGTCGGGACTAGCGGGCTCTAACACAGATACGCAGTATTTT; cdr3_aa: CAISESGLAGSNTDTQYF
d_call: TRBD1; v_call: TRBV19; clone_size: few; j_call: TRBJ2-3; cdr3_nt: TGTGCCAGTAGTCACGGACAGGGCACAGATACGCAGTATTTT; cdr3_aa: CASSHGQGTDTQYF
d_call: TRBD2; v_call: TRBV9; clone_size: -; j_call: TRBJ2-7; cdr3_nt: TGTGCCAGCGGCGTAGGGCCACAACTAGCGGAGTCCTACGAGCAGTACTTC; cdr3_aa: CASGVGPQLAESYEQYF
d_call: -; v_call: TRBV30; clone_size: -; j_call: TRBJ2-7; cdr3_nt: TGTGCCTGGAGGCAATATAGTCTCTACGAGCAGTACTTT; cdr3_aa: CAWRQYSLYEQYF
d_call: -; v_call: TRBV6-2/TRBV6-3; clone_size: many; j_call: TRBJ1-5; cdr3_nt: TGTGCCAGCACCGAACAGGGTAGACAGCCCCAGCATTTT; cdr3_aa: CASTEQGRQPQHF
d_call: -; v_call: TRBV7-2; clone_size: many; j_call: TRBJ1-1; cdr3_nt: TGTGCCAGCAGCTTAGGGTGGATCCAAAACACTGAAGCTTTCTTT; cdr3_aa: CASSLGWIQNTEAFF
d_call: TRBD2; v_call: TRBV7-9; clone_size: many; j_call: TRBJ2-1; cdr3_nt: TGTGCCAGCACCCGGGGGGATGAGCAGTTCTTC; cdr3_aa: CASTRGDEQFF
d_call: -; v_call: TRBV14; clone_size: few; j_call: TRBJ2-7; cdr3_nt: TGTGCCAGCAGCCGAGATCTTAACTCCTACGAGCAGTCCTTC; cdr3_aa: CASSRDLNSYEQSF
d_call: -; v_call: TRBV4-1; clone_size: -; j_call: TRBJ1-3; cdr3_nt: TGCGCCAGCAGCGGTCAGACCCAGACCATATATTTT; cdr3_aa: CASSGQTQTIYF
d_call: TRBD2; v_call: TRBV12-3/TRBV12-4; clone_size: many; j_call: TRBJ2-5; cdr3_nt: TGTGCCAGCAGCCCGAGCGGGGGGGCTTCAATTCTCGCTTTAGAGACCCAGTACTTC; cdr3_aa: CASSPSGGASILALETQYF
d_call: TRBD2; v_call: TRBV4-1; clone_size: -; j_call: TRBJ2-1; cdr3_nt: TGTGCCAGCAGCTCGGGGCTGGGCGGGGGGGCGGATGAACAGCTCTTC; cdr3_aa: CASSSGLGGGADEQLF
d_call: TRBD2; v_call: TRBV25-1; clone_size: -; j_call: TRBJ2-3; cdr3_nt: TGTGCCAGCGCTACTAACGGGAGGATCACAGATACGCAGTATTTT; cdr3_aa: CASATNGRITDTQYF
d_call: -; v_call: TRBV25-1; clone_size: -; j_call: TRBJ2-3; cdr3_nt: TGTGCCAGCAGTGCTACTCCGAGATCATGGGACCTCATGTCAGATACGCAGTATTTT; cdr3_aa: CASSATPRSWDLMSDTQYF
d_call: -; v_call: TRBV20-1; clone_size: -; j_call: TRBJ2-3; cdr3_nt: TGCAGTGTGGGCCTCACAGATACGCAGTATTTT; cdr3_aa: CSVGLTDTQYF
d_call: TRBD2; v_call: TRBV27; clone_size: few; j_call: TRBJ2-3; cdr3_nt: TGTGCCAGCAGTTTGAAGCGGGGGTGGGGCACAGATACGCAGTATTTT; cdr3_aa: CASSLKRGWGTDTQYF
d_call: TRBD2; v_call: TRBV5-1; clone_size: many; j_call: TRBJ2-2; cdr3_nt: TGCGCCAGCAGCTGGACTAGCGGGGGCCCTGGGACCGGGGAGCTGTTTTTT; cdr3_aa: CASSWTSGGPGTGELFF
d_call: -; v_call: TRBV12-3/TRBV12-4; clone_size: many; j_call: TRBJ2-1; cdr3_nt: TGTGCCAGCAGTTTTCGGGCCTTGGAGTTCTTC; cdr3_aa: CASSFRALEFF
d_call: TRBD1; v_call: TRBV19; clone_size: -; j_call: TRBJ1-1; cdr3_nt: TGTGCCAGTAGTCACGGACAGGCTGAAGCTTTCTTT; cdr3_aa: CASSHGQAEAFF
d_call: -; v_call: TRBV11-2; clone_size: -; j_call: TRBJ2-3; cdr3_nt: TGTGCCAGCAGCTTAGGACAGTATACGCAGTATTTT; cdr3_aa: CASSLGQYTQYF
d_call: TRBD1; v_call: TRBV3-1; clone_size: many; j_call: TRBJ1-4; cdr3_nt: TGTGCCAGCAGCCAAGTCCTTACCACAGGGGTTGATCGGCGAAAACTGTTTTTT; cdr3_aa: CASSQVLTTGVDRRKLFF
d_call: -; v_call: TRBV4-3; clone_size: -; j_call: TRBJ1-2; cdr3_nt: TGCGCCAGCAGCCAAGCCCCTCGCTATGGCTACACCTTC; cdr3_aa: CASSQAPRYGYTF
d_call: TRBD1; v_call: TRBV5-6; clone_size: many; j_call: TRBJ2-1; cdr3_nt: TGTGCCAGCAGCTTGGCGACAGGGCTCCTACGCCCTGAGCAGTTCTTC; cdr3_aa: CASSLATGLLRPEQFF
d_call: TRBD2; v_call: TRBV11-2; clone_size: many; j_call: TRBJ2-2; cdr3_nt: TGTGCCAGCAGCTCATTGTTCCGGGAGGGCCTGGCCGGGGAGCTGTTTTTT; cdr3_aa: CASSSLFREGLAGELFF
d_call: -; v_call: TRBV11-2; clone_size: many; j_call: TRBJ2-2; cdr3_nt: TGTGCCAGCAGCCCTTGGCTATATGGCGGGGAGCTGTTTTTT; cdr3_aa: CASSPWLYGGELFF
d_call: -; v_call: TRBV7-9; clone_size: -; j_call: TRBJ2-7; cdr3_nt: TGTGCCACAAATCGGTTCGGGACGAAGGGATACGAGCAGTACTTC; cdr3_aa: CATNRFGTKGYEQYF
d_call: -; v_call: TRBV25-1; clone_size: -; j_call: TRBJ2-5; cdr3_nt: TGTGCCAGTGGTAACAGGGTCCAAGAGACCCAGTACTTC; cdr3_aa: CASGNRVQETQYF
d_call: -; v_call: TRBV9; clone_size: -; j_call: TRBJ2-1; cdr3_nt: TGTGCCAGCAGCGTAGGGGACCCAGCAAGCGAGCAGTCCTTC; cdr3_aa: CASSVGDPASEQSF
d_call: -; v_call: TRBV14; clone_size: -; j_call: TRBJ1-2; cdr3_nt: TGTGCCAGCAGCTCCAGAAGGGAGACTGGCTACACCTTC; cdr3_aa: CASSSRRETGYTF
d_call: TRBD2; v_call: TRBV11-3; clone_size: -; j_call: TRBJ2-1; cdr3_nt: TGTGCCAGCAGCTTAGCCCTAGCGGCGGGGTCTGGGGGGCAGTTCTTC; cdr3_aa: CASSLALAAGSGGQFF
d_call: -; v_call: TRBV6-6; clone_size: many; j_call: TRBJ1-5; cdr3_nt: TGTGCCAGCAGTTACTGGCCGGACTTTTATAGCAATCAGCCCCAGCATTTT; cdr3_aa: CASSYWPDFYSNQPQHF
d_call: -; v_call: TRBV7-8; clone_size: medium-sized; j_call: TRBJ1-5; cdr3_nt: TGTGCCAGCAGCTTAGAGCGGGGCCCCAGTCAGCCCCAGCATTTT; cdr3_aa: CASSLERGPSQPQHF
d_call: -; v_call: TRBV19; clone_size: -; j_call: TRBJ1-5; cdr3_nt: TGTGCCAGTAGGGTCGATAGCGGGAGGGCCGGCTACAATGAGCCCCAGCATTTT; cdr3_aa: CASRVDSGRAGYNEPQHF
d_call: -; v_call: TRBV5-5; clone_size: -; j_call: TRBJ1-6; cdr3_nt: TGTGCCAGCAGCTTGAAACAGGGTGATAATTCACCCCTCCACTTT; cdr3_aa: CASSLKQGDNSPLHF
d_call: -; v_call: TRBV9; clone_size: -; j_call: TRBJ2-5; cdr3_nt: TGTGCCAGCAGCGAGTCCAGCCTGTACCAAGAGACCCAGTACTTC; cdr3_aa: CASSESSLYQETQYF
d_call: -; v_call: TRBV19; clone_size: -; j_call: TRBJ2-5; cdr3_nt: TGTGCCAGTAGTATAGCGGGAGGGAGCAGGGGGCGGAAGACCCAGTACTTC; cdr3_aa: CASSIAGGSRGRKTQYF
d_call: TRBD1; v_call: TRBV7-8; clone_size: many; j_call: TRBJ2-7; cdr3_nt: TGTGCCAGCAGCCCTCTAAGGACAGGGGTCCGCGAGCAGTACTTC; cdr3_aa: CASSPLRTGVREQYF
d_call: TRBD1; v_call: TRBV3-1; clone_size: few; j_call: TRBJ2-2; cdr3_nt: TGTGCCAGCAGCCCACTCCCGGGACAGGGGGCCGGGGAGCTGTTTTTT; cdr3_aa: CASSPLPGQGAGELFF
d_call: -; v_call: TRBV29-1; clone_size: many; j_call: TRBJ2-5; cdr3_nt: TGCAGCGTTGGGTGGATTACGCACAAGACCCAGTACTTC; cdr3_aa: CSVGWITHKTQYF
d_call: -; v_call: TRBV20-1; clone_size: few; j_call: TRBJ1-2; cdr3_nt: TGCAGTGCTAGAGATAATTCAGGAAGGATGTCGAACTATGGCTACACCTTC; cdr3_aa: CSARDNSGRMSNYGYTF
d_call: -; v_call: TRBV7-8; clone_size: -; j_call: TRBJ1-5; cdr3_nt: TGTGCCAGCAGCCTCAGGGAGAGCGGGCCGCCTCAGCATTTT; cdr3_aa: CASSLRESGPPQHF
d_call: -; v_call: TRBV7-8; clone_size: many; j_call: TRBJ2-3; cdr3_nt: TGTGCCAGCAGCTTAGCGGGGGGGGCGGGGGCTACTTCCGTCATTTGGGTTACGCAGTATTTT; cdr3_aa: CASSLAGGAGATSVIWVTQYF
d_call: TRBD1; v_call: TRBV12-3/TRBV12-4; clone_size: -; j_call: TRBJ1-2; cdr3_nt: TGTGCCAGCACCCTAAACGGGACAGGGGTCCCCTTGAACTATGGCTACACCTTC; cdr3_aa: CASTLNGTGVPLNYGYTF
d_call: -; v_call: TRBV9; clone_size: -; j_call: TRBJ2-1; cdr3_nt: TGTTCCATCGGAGGAGGGTATGAGCAGTTCTTC; cdr3_aa: CSIGGGYEQFF